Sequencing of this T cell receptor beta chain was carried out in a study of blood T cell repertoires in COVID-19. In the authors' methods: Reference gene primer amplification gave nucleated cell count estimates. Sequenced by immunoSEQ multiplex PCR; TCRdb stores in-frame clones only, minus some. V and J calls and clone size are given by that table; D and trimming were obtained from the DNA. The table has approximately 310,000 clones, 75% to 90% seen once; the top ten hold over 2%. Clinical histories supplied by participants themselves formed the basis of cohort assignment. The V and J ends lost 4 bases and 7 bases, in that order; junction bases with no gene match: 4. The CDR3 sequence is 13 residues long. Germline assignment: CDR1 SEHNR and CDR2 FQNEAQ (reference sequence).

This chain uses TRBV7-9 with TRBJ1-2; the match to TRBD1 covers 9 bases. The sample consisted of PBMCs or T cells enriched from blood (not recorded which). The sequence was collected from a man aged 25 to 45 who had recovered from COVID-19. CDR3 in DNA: TGTGCCAGCAGCTCGACAGGGGGTCGTGGCTACACCTTC. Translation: CASSSTGGRGYTF.